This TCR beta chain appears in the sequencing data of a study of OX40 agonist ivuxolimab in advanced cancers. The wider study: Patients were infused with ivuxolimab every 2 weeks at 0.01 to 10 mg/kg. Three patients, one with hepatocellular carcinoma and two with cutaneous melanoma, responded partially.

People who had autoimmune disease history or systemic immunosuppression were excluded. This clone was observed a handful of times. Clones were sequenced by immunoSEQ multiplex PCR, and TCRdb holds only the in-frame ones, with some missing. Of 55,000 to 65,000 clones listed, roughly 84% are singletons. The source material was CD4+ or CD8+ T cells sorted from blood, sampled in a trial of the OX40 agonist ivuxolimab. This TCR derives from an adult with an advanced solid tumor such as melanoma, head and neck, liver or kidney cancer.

The CDR3: CASSLALGGTGGLSYEQYF. In DNA form, the CDR3 reads TGTGCCAGCAGCTTAGCGCTGGGGGGTACGGGGGGCCTCTCCTACGAGCAGTACTTC. The genes are TRBV7-2 and TRBJ2-7, with D possibly being TRBD2 (7 bases). Germline CDR1 and CDR2: SGHTA and FQGNSA. This CDR3 is built from 19 residues. V gave up 0 bases and J gave up 0 bases, with 21 bases separating them.